This T cell receptor beta chain originates from a study of beta chain features in type 1 diabetes. Turning to the study itself: Examination spanned some 100 million sorted cells from all samples.

The table lists this clone with a few counts. What it recognizes is unknown. CD45RO/CCR7/CD25/CD127/CD95/CD27 separated CD4+ naive, central memory, regulatory and stem cell-like memory cells by sorting. Trimming left V 6 bases short and J 5 bases short, with 16 bases between. Looked up from germline, CDR1 is MNHNS and CDR2 is SASEGT. The CDR3 loop spans 14 amino acids. Expressed TCRB transcripts were sequenced because the entire RNA isolate underwent reverse transcription. Assay: immunoSEQ multiplex PCR; the TCRdb copy retains only in-frame clones and omits some. The table has more than 200,000 clones, under 20% seen once. The study, taken as a whole, reports: Shorter TCRB CDR3s, moderately but significantly so, were found in Type 1 diabetes patients in all four CD4+ subsets. Researchers could not determine here whether HLA type influences TCRB rearrangement.

This chain connects TRBV6-1 to TRBJ2-5; D is unclear. The specimen was naive CD4+ T cells from blood. The sequence derives from a man aged 25-40 years with type 1 diabetes. The CDR3 nucleotides read TGTGCCAGCAGGCCTGATAGCCCCCGGGAGACCCAGTACTTC. It encodes CASRPDSPRETQYF.